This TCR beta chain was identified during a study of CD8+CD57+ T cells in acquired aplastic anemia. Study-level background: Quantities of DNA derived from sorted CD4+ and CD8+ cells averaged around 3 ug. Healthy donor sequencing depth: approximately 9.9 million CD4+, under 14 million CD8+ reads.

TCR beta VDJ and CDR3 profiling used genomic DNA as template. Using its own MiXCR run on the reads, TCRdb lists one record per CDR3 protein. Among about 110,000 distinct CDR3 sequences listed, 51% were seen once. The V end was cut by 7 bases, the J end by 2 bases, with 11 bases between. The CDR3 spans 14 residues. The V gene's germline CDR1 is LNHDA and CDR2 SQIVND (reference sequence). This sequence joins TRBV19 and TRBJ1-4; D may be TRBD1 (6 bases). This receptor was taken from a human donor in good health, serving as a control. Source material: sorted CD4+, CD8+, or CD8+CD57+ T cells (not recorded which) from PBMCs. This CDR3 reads CASTTGTTNEKLFF. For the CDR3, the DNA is TGTGCCAGTACTACAGGGACCACTAATGAAAAACTGTTTTTT. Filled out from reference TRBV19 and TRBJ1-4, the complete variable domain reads DGGITQSPKYLFRKEGQNVTLSCEQNLNHDAMYWYRQDPGQGLRLIYYSQIVNDFQKGDIAEGYSVSREKKESFPLTVTSAQKNPTAFYLCASTTGTTNEKLFFGSGTQLSVL.